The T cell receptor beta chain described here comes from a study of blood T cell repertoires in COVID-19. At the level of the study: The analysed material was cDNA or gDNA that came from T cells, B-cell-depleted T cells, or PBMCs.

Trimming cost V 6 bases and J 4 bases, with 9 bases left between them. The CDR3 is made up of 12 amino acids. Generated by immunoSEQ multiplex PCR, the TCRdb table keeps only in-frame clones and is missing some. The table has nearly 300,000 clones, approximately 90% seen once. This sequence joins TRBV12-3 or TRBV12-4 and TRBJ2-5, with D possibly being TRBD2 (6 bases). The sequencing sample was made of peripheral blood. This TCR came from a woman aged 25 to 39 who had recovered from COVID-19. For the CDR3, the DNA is TGTGCCAGCAGGTCGGAGGGAGAGACCCAGTACTTC. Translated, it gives CASRSEGETQYF.